Below are 4 T cell receptor beta chains sequenced from a single sample in a study of blood T cell repertoires in COVID-19. Data came from immunoSEQ multiplex PCR; TCRdb stores just in-frame clones and leaves some out. The sample has hundreds of thousands of clones; nearly 85% are singletons. The sequencing input was peripheral blood. These receptors all stem from a woman in her thirties with COVID-19, enrolled during active disease.

The chain links TRBV9 to TRBJ2-2; TRBD2 agrees at 11 bases. CDR3 length: 18 residues. Trimming at V came to 2 bases and at J to 0 bases, leaving 6 bases not matched to a gene. Germline V gene data show CDR1 as SGDLS and CDR2 as YYNGEE. Written as DNA, the CDR3 is TGTGCCAGCAGCGTTAGCGGGGGGGCCGAGGCGAACACCGGGGAGCTGTTTTTT. Translated, it gives CASSVSGGAEANTGELFF.

This clone was found a few times. The chain has TRBV11-2 and TRBJ2-1, with 11 bases fitting TRBD2. CDR3 length equals 19 residues. The germline V gene has CDR1 SGHAT and CDR2 FQNNGV. V dropped 0 bases and J dropped 9; count of bases not matched to a gene: 16. CDR3 DNA sequence: TGTGCCAGCAGCTTAGAGGTTAGCGGGAGGGGACGGTACAATGTTGAGCAGTTCTTC. This gives the protein CASSLEVSGRGRYNVEQFF. The whole variable domain, filled in from reference TRBV11-2 and TRBJ2-1, reads EAGVAQSPRYKIIEKRQSVAFWCNPISGHATLYWYQQILGQGPKLLIQFQNNGVVDDSQLPKDRFSAERLKGVDSTLKIQPAKLEDSAVYLCASSLEVSGRGRYNVEQFFGPGTRLTVL.

The V gene is TRBV7-9, the J gene TRBJ2-3; possible D gene TRBD2, 6 bases. This CDR3 has 16 amino acids. Germline values: CDR1 SEHNR, CDR2 FQNEAQ (reference sequence). V was shortened by 0 bases and J by 4 bases, with 14 bases between the two germline ends. The CDR3 DNA is TGTGCCAGCAGCTTAGCGAACGTCGGGAGATCAGATACGCAGTATTTT. Amino acids: CASSLANVGRSDTQYF.

The chain couples TRBV11-3 to TRBJ2-1; TRBD2 is a possible D gene (5 bases). The CDR3 totals 13 residues. V gave up 3 bases and J gave up 5 bases, with 8 bases separating them. Germline-derived CDR1 and CDR2 are SGHNT and YENEEA. The CDR3 is CASSFVGDNEQFF. The CDR3 DNA reads TGTGCCAGCAGCTTTGTCGGGGACAATGAGCAGTTCTTC.